The 10 T cell receptor beta chains below all came from one sample that was sequenced in a study of CD8+ T cells in alopecia areata. Extraction and reverse transcription of RNA yielded cDNA as the sequencing template. TCRdb's copy holds only in-frame clones and misses some; the assay was immunoSEQ multiplex PCR. The sample consists of some 100,000 clones, 58% of them appearing once. Treatment: oral pan-JAK inhibitor, 5-10 mg twice daily. The sequencing used CD8+ T cells sorted from blood, collected at week 4, from a patient treated with tofacitinib. These receptors originate from a human donor with alopecia areata.

This sequence joins TRBV30 and TRBJ1-2; D gene ambiguous. Germline V CDR1 and CDR2: GTSNPN, SVGIG (reference sequence). The CDR3 length is 12 residues. Trimming removed 1 base at V and 1 base at J, with 4 bases between. In DNA, the CDR3 is TGTGCCTGGAGTGCAGATAACTATGGCTACACCTTC. Its translation: CAWSADNYGYTF.

This chain connects TRBV15 to TRBJ2-5; 7 bases line up with TRBD2. Per the germline V gene, CDR1 is LNHNV and CDR2 is YYDKDF (reference sequence). J lost 3 bases, V lost 5 bases, and 12 bases had no gene match. The CDR3 is 16 residues long. This chain's CDR3 is CATSGTPITSEETQYF. The DNA of the CDR3 is TGTGCCACCAGCGGCACCCCGATAACTAGCGAAGAGACCCAGTACTTC. Complete variable domain (other parts from reference TRBV15 and TRBJ2-5): DAMVIQNPRYQVTQFGKPVTLSCSQTLNHNVMYWYQQKSSQAPKLLFHYYDKDFNNEADTPDNFQSRRPNTSFCFLDIRSPGLGDTAMYLCATSGTPITSEETQYFGPGTRLLVL.

To note about this clone: This sample also contains other DNA sequences that code for the same CDR3. The V call is TRBV29-1, the J call TRBJ1-1; D is unclear. Germline loops: CDR1 SQVTM, CDR2 ANQGSEA. With 2 bases removed from V and 0 bases from J, the gap between germline ends came to 1 base. The CDR3 runs 11 residues. Here the CDR3 DNA reads TGCAGCGTTGAACTGAACACTGAAGCTTTCTTT. It encodes CSVELNTEAFF.

This clone came up once. V is TRBV30 and J is TRBJ1-5; the match to TRBD1 covers 8 bases. Germline CDR1 is GTSNPN and CDR2 is SVGIG (reference sequence). The CDR3 is made up of 14 amino acids. The V gene end was trimmed by 2 bases and the J gene end by 5 bases; junction bases not matched to a gene: 5. The DNA for the CDR3 is TGTGCCTGGAGTCCAGGGACAGGTTATCAGCCCCAGCATTTT. Its protein product is CAWSPGTGYQPQHF.

The V call is TRBV6-5, the J call TRBJ1-1, with TRBD1 as a possible D gene (5 bases). V was clipped by 10 bases and J by 7 bases, with 16 bases between them. The CDR3 sequence is 12 residues long. The germline CDR1 and CDR2 sequences are MNHEY and SVGAGI. The CDR3: CATGAGAYEAFF. The CDR3 nucleotides read TGTGCCACCGGGGCAGGAGCATATGAAGCTTTCTTT.

This clone has more than one count but fewer than ten. The chain uses TRBV30 and TRBJ2-7; no clear D gene. The germline V and J ends were trimmed by 4 bases and 3 bases, with 10 bases remaining between them. The CDR3 is made up of 12 amino acids. Germline V gives CDR1 GTSNPN, CDR2 SVGIG (reference sequence). CDR3 nucleotides: TGTGCCTGGACCGTACATGACTACGAGCAGTACTTC. Protein product: CAWTVHDYEQYF. The full variable domain, with the rest looked up from reference TRBV30 and TRBJ2-7, is SQTIHQWPATLVQPVGSPLSLECTVEGTSNPNLYWYRQAAGRGLQLLFYSVGIGQISSEVPQNLSASRPQDRQFILSSKKLLLSDSGFYLCAWTVHDYEQYFGPGTRLTVT.

V and J are TRBV6-6 and TRBJ2-3; a possible D gene is TRBD2 (5 bases). V was shortened by 8 bases and J by 4 bases, with 13 bases between the two germline ends. The CDR3 has 13 residues. CDR1 is MNHNY and CDR2 is SVGAGI in the germline V gene (reference sequence). Written as DNA, the CDR3 is TGTGCCAGCTGTCCGGGATCGGCAGATACGCAGTATTTT. This gives the protein CASCPGSADTQYF.

This chain uses TRBV29-1 with TRBJ1-1, with D tentatively TRBD1 (5 bases). V shed 4 bases and J shed 4 bases, with 16 bases lying between them. The germline gives CDR1 SQVTM, CDR2 ANQGSEA. CDR3 length: 14 amino acids. The CDR3 sequence is CSVVKGQGVTEAFF. The CDR3 DNA is TGCAGCGTTGTAAAGGGGCAAGGGGTCACTGAAGCTTTCTTT.

This clone appeared a few times. V is TRBV7-9 and J is TRBJ2-7; 7 bases agree with TRBD1. The CDR3 spans 14 residues. Germline lookup yields CDR1 SEHNR and CDR2 FQNEAQ (reference sequence). After removal of 3 bases from V and 4 bases from J, the junction contained 6 bases not matched to a gene. CDR3 sequence reads: CASSLGTETYEQYF. Here the CDR3 DNA reads TGTGCCAGCAGCTTGGGGACAGAGACGTACGAGCAGTACTTC.

The chain links TRBV7-8 to TRBJ2-1; 10 positions agree with TRBD1. This CDR3 spans 15 amino acids. Looked up from germline, CDR1 is SGHVS and CDR2 is FQNEAQ. V was pared by 5 bases and J by 8 bases, with 9 bases of the junction left unmatched. CDR3 nucleotides: TGTGCCAGCAGCCGCCGACAGGGGGCGCGCGATGAGCAGTTCTTC. This translates into CASSRRQGARDEQFF.